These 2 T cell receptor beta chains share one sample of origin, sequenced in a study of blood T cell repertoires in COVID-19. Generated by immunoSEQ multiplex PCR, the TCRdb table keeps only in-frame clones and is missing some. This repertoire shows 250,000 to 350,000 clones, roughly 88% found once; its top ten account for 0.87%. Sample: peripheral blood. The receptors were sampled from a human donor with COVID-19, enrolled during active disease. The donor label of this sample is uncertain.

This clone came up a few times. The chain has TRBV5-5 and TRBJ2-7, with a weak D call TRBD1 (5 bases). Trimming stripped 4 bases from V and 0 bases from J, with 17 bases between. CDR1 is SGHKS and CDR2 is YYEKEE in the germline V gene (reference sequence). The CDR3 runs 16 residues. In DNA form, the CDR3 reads TGTGCCAGCAGCCCCTCCCCTAGGGGCACCTCCTACGAGCAGTACTTC. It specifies CASSPSPRGTSYEQYF.

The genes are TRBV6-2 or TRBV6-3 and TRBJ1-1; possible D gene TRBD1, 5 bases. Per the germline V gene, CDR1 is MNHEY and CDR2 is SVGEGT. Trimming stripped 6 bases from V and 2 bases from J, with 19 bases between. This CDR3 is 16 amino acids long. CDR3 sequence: CASSSYRGLSNTEAFF. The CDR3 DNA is TGTGCCAGCAGCTCATACCGGGGGTTATCCAACACTGAAGCTTTCTTT.